One sample yielded the 21 T cell receptor beta chains listed below, sequenced in a study of T cell changes during pregnancy in multiple sclerosis. Measured with immunoSEQ multiplex PCR; TCRdb has only the in-frame clones, and not every one. The sample shows some 48,000 clones, 90% to 97% of them seen only once. Here the sequenced sample was peripheral blood, taken in the second trimester of pregnancy. Every receptor here comes from a female donor with multiple sclerosis, enrolled in a pregnancy study.

The chain combines TRBV5-4 with TRBJ2-1; no clear D gene. CDR3 size: 13 residues. Trimming cost V 3 bases and J 9 bases, with 13 bases left between them. Germline CDR1 reads SGHNT; CDR2 reads YYREEE (reference sequence). CDR3 nucleotides: TGTGCCAGCAGCTCGCCTGTGGAGAGTGAGCAGTTCTTC. It yields the protein CASSSPVESEQFF.

This clone was found once. The chain carries TRBV6-6 and TRBJ1-4, with TRBD1 matching 8 bases. Germline assignment: CDR1 MNHNY and CDR2 SVGAGI (reference sequence). V gave up 0 bases and J gave up 4 bases; unmatched junction bases: 4. The CDR3 is 16 residues long. In DNA form, the CDR3 reads TGTGCCAGCAGTTACTCGCCGGGACAGGTTAATGAAAAACTGTTTTTT. This codes for CASSYSPGQVNEKLFF.

The genes are TRBV9 and TRBJ1-5; D call uncertain. The germline gives CDR1 SGDLS, CDR2 YYNGEE. The CDR3 consists of 13 residues. Trimming cost V 4 bases and J 7 bases, with 12 bases left between them. DNA for the CDR3: TGTGCCAGCAGCAAAAGGTCGGGGCAGCCCCAGCATTTT. This codes for CASSKRSGQPQHF.

This chain connects TRBV27 to TRBJ2-3; 7 bases line up with TRBD1. The J segment lost 2 bases and the V segment lost 6 bases, leaving 8 bases of the junction unmatched. In germline, CDR1 is MNHEY, CDR2 SMNVEV (reference sequence). This CDR3 is built from 15 residues. The CDR3 nucleotides read TGTGCCAGCAGCCATCTGACAGGGCACACAGATACGCAGTATTTT. Translation: CASSHLTGHTDTQYF.

The chain joins TRBV7-2 to TRBJ2-2, with 9 positions matching TRBD1. Germline assignment: CDR1 SGHTA and CDR2 FQGNSA. V shed 4 bases, J shed 6 bases, and the junction held 6 bases outside the gene matches. This CDR3 region has 15 residues. CDR3 amino acids: CASSWAGTGSGELFF. In DNA, the CDR3 is TGTGCCAGCAGCTGGGCCGGGACAGGGTCCGGGGAGCTGTTTTTT.

V and J are TRBV28 and TRBJ1-5; a possible D gene is TRBD1 (5 bases). Germline CDR1 and CDR2: MDHEN and SYDVKM. CDR3 length equals 13 residues. V was clipped by 5 bases and J by 4 bases, with 9 bases between them. In DNA, the CDR3 is TGTGCCAGCAGTGTCGGGGGGAATCAGCCCCAGCATTTT. Translated, it gives CASSVGGNQPQHF.

The chain employs TRBV27 and TRBJ2-4; 7 positions match TRBD1. Looked up from germline, CDR1 is MNHEY and CDR2 is SMNVEV (reference sequence). The CDR3 runs 14 residues. Trimming at V came to 6 bases and at J to 9 bases, leaving 11 bases not matched to a gene. CDR3 loop: CASSRTGTDVIQYF. CDR3 nucleotides: TGTGCCAGCAGCCGGACCGGGACAGACGTCATTCAGTACTTC.

V and J are TRBV7-2 and TRBJ1-2; no clear D. This CDR3 is built from 14 residues. From germline, CDR1 is SGHTA and CDR2 FQGNSA. V gave up 5 bases and J gave up 6 bases, with 16 bases separating them. In DNA form, the CDR3 reads TGTGCCAGCAGCCCGCAGTCAGCGGGCCATGGCTACACCTTC. This sequence encodes CASSPQSAGHGYTF.

The V and J genes are TRBV28 and TRBJ2-6, with D unclear. V lost 3 bases, J lost 0 bases, and 6 bases lay in between. The CDR3 totals 15 residues. CDR1 and CDR2 from the germline V gene are MDHEN and SYDVKM. The CDR3 region is CASSLAVSGANVLTF. The CDR3 bases are TGTGCCAGCAGTTTGGCGGTCTCTGGGGCCAACGTCCTGACTTTC.

The V and J genes are TRBV7-2 and TRBJ1-1; D may be TRBD1 (5 bases). Germline CDR1 SGHTA, CDR2 FQGNSA. The ends were cut back, 3 bases at V and 1 base at J, with 12 bases in the middle. This CDR3 is 15 amino acids long. The CDR3 here is CASSLVPQGNTEAFF. The DNA of the CDR3 is TGTGCCAGCAGCTTGGTCCCGCAGGGGAACACTGAAGCTTTCTTT. The full variable domain, in which reference TRBV7-2 and TRBJ1-1 provide the parts outside the CDR3, is GAGVSQSPSNKVTEKGKDVELRCDPISGHTALYWYRQSLGQGLEFLIYFQGNSAPDKSGLPSDRFSAERTGGSVSTLTIQRTQQEDSAVYLCASSLVPQGNTEAFFGQGTRLTVV.

The chain employs TRBV28 and TRBJ2-5, with D uncertain. Near its end, the DNA agrees better with TRBJ2-7, so the J call may be wrong. From germline, CDR1 is MDHEN and CDR2 SYDVKM. The CDR3 runs to 11 residues. CDR3 DNA: TGTGCCAGCAGTTCAAGATACGAGCAGTACTTC. As protein: CASSSRYEQYF.

The chain uses TRBV7-2 and TRBJ2-7; TRBD1 might be the D (6 bases). This CDR3 has 16 residues. V lost 5 bases and J 6 bases, leaving 23 bases between the germline ends. The germline V gene encodes CDR1 SGHTA and CDR2 FQGNSA. CDR3 bases: TGTGCCAGCAGCCCCTTAGTGGCCCGACAGGTTGCCGAGCAGTACTTC. Its translation is CASSPLVARQVAEQYF.

The V gene is TRBV19, the J gene TRBJ2-5, with TRBD2 matching 10 bases. Trimming took 0 bases from V and 3 from J; bases not matched to a gene: 1. The germline V gene encodes CDR1 LNHDA and CDR2 SQIVND (reference sequence). The CDR3 covers 15 residues. The CDR3 DNA is TGTGCCAGTAGTATAGAGGGACTAGCGAAAGAGACCCAGTACTTC. Its protein product is CASSIEGLAKETQYF.

The V call is TRBV19, the J call TRBJ1-5, with 7 bases fitting TRBD1. Germline V gene data show CDR1 as LNHDA and CDR2 as SQIVND (reference sequence). The CDR3 consists of 17 residues. V shed 5 bases and J 0 bases; nucleotides not matched to a gene: 10. The CDR3 region has the DNA TGTGCCAGTAGTCCTTACCGGGACAGCAGTAGCAATCAGCCCCAGCATTTT. The encoded protein is CASSPYRDSSSNQPQHF.

The chain joins TRBV5-5 to TRBJ1-5, with D maybe TRBD1 (6 bases). Per germline, CDR1 SGHKS and CDR2 YYEKEE (reference sequence). The CDR3 is 13 residues long. Trimming removed 2 bases at V and 5 bases at J, with 8 bases between. The DNA of the CDR3 is TGTGCCAGCAGCTTACAGGGAGATCAGCCCCAGCATTTT. Protein: CASSLQGDQPQHF.

The V and J genes are TRBV7-7 and TRBJ2-2; 8 bases agree with TRBD2. This CDR3 spans 16 amino acids. From germline, CDR1 is SSHAT and CDR2 FNYEAQ (reference sequence). V gave up 5 bases and J gave up 4 bases; unmatched junction bases: 9. The CDR3 sequence is CASSPLAGLLTGELFF. DNA for the CDR3: TGTGCCAGCAGCCCTTTAGCGGGACTACTCACCGGGGAGCTGTTTTTT.

Comment on this clone: Relative to the germline gene, one junction end is altered; a read error may explain this. V gene TRBV7-2 combines with J gene TRBJ2-7, with D perhaps TRBD1 (6 bases). There are 11 residues in the CDR3. Germline assignment: CDR1 SGHTA and CDR2 FQGNSA. The CDR3 DNA reads as TGTGCCAGCAGCTCTTACTGGACAGCAGCCTTC. Translation: CASSSYWTAAF.

The gene calls are TRBV5-1 and TRBJ2-7; no definite D call. Germline CDR1 and CDR2: SGHRS and YFSETQ. V was trimmed by 1 base and J by 5 bases, leaving 19 bases between them. CDR3 length: 16 amino acids. The CDR3 region is CASSLTGRVSMNEQYF. Written as DNA, the CDR3 is TGCGCCAGCAGCTTGACCGGCCGGGTTTCTATGAACGAGCAGTACTTC.

The V call is TRBV30, the J call TRBJ2-2, with a possible D match to TRBD2 (5 bases). Trimming stripped 8 bases from V and 7 bases from J, with 11 bases between. The CDR3 extends over 11 amino acids. Germline CDR1 is GTSNPN and CDR2 is SVGIG (reference sequence). The chain's CDR3 is CARGEIGELFF. CDR3 sequence (DNA): TGTGCCCGGGGAGAGATCGGGGAGCTGTTTTTT. The variable domain in full, with the rest retrieved from reference TRBV30 and TRBJ2-2, is SQTIHQWPATLVQPVGSPLSLECTVEGTSNPNLYWYRQAAGRGLQLLFYSVGIGQISSEVPQNLSASRPQDRQFILSSKKLLLSDSGFYLCARGEIGELFFGEGSRLTVL.

This clone has just one count. The gene calls are TRBV19 and TRBJ1-1, with D possibly TRBD1 on 5 matching bases. The V gene lost 2 bases and the J gene lost 4 bases, with 11 bases spanning the gap. The CDR3 covers 14 residues. CDR1 is LNHDA, CDR2 SQIVND, per germline (reference sequence). CDR3 residues: CASSILGEATEAFF. The DNA for the CDR3 is TGTGCCAGTAGTATATTGGGGGAGGCCACTGAAGCTTTCTTT.

The chain employs TRBV2 and TRBJ2-3; perhaps TRBD2 as D (6 bases). Between the trimmed V and J ends, which lost 3 bases and 1 base, there was a span of 14 bases. The germline V gene has CDR1 SNHLY and CDR2 FYNNEI. CDR3 size: 16 residues. CDR3 coding DNA: TGTGCCAGCAGTGATCGGGGGATTGCCCGCACAGATACGCAGTATTTT. Protein: CASSDRGIARTDTQYF.